What follows is one T cell receptor beta chain and its context. What it recognizes is unknown. The entry originates in a study of cytomegalovirus exposure and HLA in healthy donors. Turning to the study itself: Around 85 million unique TCR sequences came from HLA-typed donors in an early release. Overall study results and limits: Later analysis suggested most CMV-associated TCR beta chains were HLA-restricted.

The primer mix had 60 Vbeta and 13 Jbeta primers. Clones were sequenced by immunoSEQ multiplex PCR, and TCRdb holds only the in-frame ones, with some missing. The repertoire consists of approximately 200,000 clones, with over 75% occurring once and the leading ten covering 0.2% to 0.25%. The sequence was obtained from a girl aged 2 to 9 in good health and CMV-seronegative. Sample: PBMCs.

CDR3 sequence (DNA): TGTGCCAGCACCCCCCGGACTGAAGCTTTCTTT. It codes for CASTPRTEAFF. This chain connects TRBV2 to TRBJ1-1; D is uncertain. In germline, CDR1 is SNHLY, CDR2 FYNNEI. Trimming removed 7 bases at V and 5 bases at J, with 8 bases between. This CDR3 has 11 residues.